This T cell receptor beta chain was retrieved from a study of blood T cells in healthy people across ages. About the study: The capture of about one barcoded beta molecule per two T cells was achieved by template switching.

Deletions cut 7 bases from V and 3 bases from J, with 16 bases between. Germline V lookup: CDR1 SQVTM, CDR2 ANQGSEA. The CDR3 covers 13 residues. The sample holds many counts of this clonotype. Primed by a sample-barcoded 5' primer and a J-beta primer mix, a second PCR proceeded for roughly 7 to 12 cycles. Using its own MiXCR run on the 5' RACE reads, TCRdb lists one record per CDR3 protein. The table has 1.5 million to 2 million distinct CDR3 sequences, around 40% seen once. Sequencing was carried out using blood. The TCR comes from a human donor in good health. The J gene is TRBJ2-7, the V gene TRBV29-1; the D gene is possibly TRBD2 (6 bases). CDR3 sequence (DNA): TGCAGCGCCGCGGGACGGGATTTCTACGAGCAGTACTTC. Amino acids: CSAAGRDFYEQYF.